The 13 T cell receptor beta chains reported below all come from one sample, sequenced in a study of T cell clonality in common variable immunodeficiency. Their recognized antigens are unknown. Study results and limitations: Common variable immunodeficiency TCR beta sequences reportedly had fewer deletions and N-nucleotide insertions.

The assay was immunoSEQ multiplex PCR, and TCRdb's table has in-frame clones only and misses some. This sample carries about 35,000 clones, none of them present only once. Sequencing used peripheral blood mononuclear cells. All receptors come from a human donor with common variable immunodeficiency.

Comments on this clone: The missing CDR3 end, 3 residues past where the read stops, is filled in from the germline J gene. This chain links TRBV7-9 with TRBJ1-6; weak D call: TRBD1 (6 bases). V dropped 1 base and J dropped 6 bases, with 7 bases sitting between them. This CDR3 has 14 amino acids. The germline V gene encodes CDR1 SEHNR and CDR2 FQNEAQ (reference sequence). Incomplete CDR3 DNA: TGTGCCAGCAGCTTAGTACAGGGTAATTCACCC. Translated: CASSLVQGNSP. The entire CDR3 reads CASSLVQGNSPLHF.

Regarding this clone: The observed sequence ends 3 residues before the CDR3 terminus, with the missing tail filled in from the germline J gene. J is TRBJ2-7 and V is TRBV5-1; 7 bases are a match to TRBD1. Germline V CDR1 and CDR2: SGHRS, YFSETQ. The CDR3 contains 15 residues. V was clipped by 4 bases and J by 2 bases; unmatched bases: 9. CDR3 DNA (partial): TGCGCCAGCAGCCCGGGACAGTTTGGAACCTACGAG. Translation: CASSPGQFGTYE. The CDR3 as a whole reads CASSPGQFGTYEQYF. Based on the CDR3 plus reference TRBV5-1 and TRBJ2-7, the full variable domain is KAGVTQTPRYLIKTRGQQVTLSCSPISGHRSVSWYQQTPGQGLQFLFEYFSETQRNKGNFPGRFSGRQFSNSRSEMNVSTLELGDSALYLCASSPGQFGTYEQYFGPGTRLTVT.

This clone was seen repeatedly, ten times or more. Read sequence stops 3 residues before the CDR3 end, and the germline J gene provides the missing end. The chain links TRBV20-1 to TRBJ2-4; weak D call: TRBD2 (5 bases). The CDR3 consists of 16 residues. CDR1 is DFQATT and CDR2 is SNEGSKA in the germline V gene (reference sequence). V was trimmed by 2 bases and J by 0 bases, leaving 14 bases between them. CDR3 in amino acids: CSARYSVAGAKNIQYF. The CDR3 bases that were read are TGCAGTGCTAGATATTCCGTGGCGGGAGCCAAAAACATT.

This clone has just a few counts. The CDR3 goes on 3 residues after the read ends, and that part is filled in from the germline J gene. The gene calls are TRBV19 and TRBJ1-5, with 9 bases matching TRBD1. Germline-derived CDR1 and CDR2 are LNHDA and SQIVND (reference sequence). This CDR3 spans 19 amino acids. J lost 2 bases, V lost 1 base, and 12 bases had no gene match. The CDR3 loop is CASSIGPRTGEGGNQPQHF. CDR3 DNA, as far as it was read: TGTGCCAGTAGTATAGGCCCCCGGACAGGGGAGGGCGGCAATCAGCCC.

In regard to this clone: At one boundary the junction diverges from the germline segment, which might be a read error. The CDR3 end falls 3 residues outside the read, so it is completed with the germline J gene. The chain combines TRBV18 with TRBJ2-3; D is ambiguous. Germline assignment: CDR1 KGHSH and CDR2 LQKENI. CDR3 length equals 16 residues. The DNA read from the CDR3 is TGTGTCAGCTTAGCCGTACATCTCCTTAGCACAGATACG. It specifies CVSLAVHLLSTDT. The CDR3 as a whole reads CVSLAVHLLSTDTQYF.

Worth noting for this clone: The CDR3 extends 3 residues past the end of the read, so its final part is completed from the germline J gene. The chain employs TRBV19 and TRBJ2-7, with TRBD2 matching over 8 bases. Per the germline V gene, CDR1 is LNHDA and CDR2 is SQIVND (reference sequence). J was trimmed by 2 bases and V by 9 bases; bases with no gene match: 18. The CDR3 loop spans 17 amino acids. The CDR3 DNA, read in part, is TGTGCCAGCCGGCGAGGGGAGGACGGGGGGGGCACCTACGAG. Translation: CASRRGEDGGGTYE. The complete CDR3 protein is CASRRGEDGGGTYEQYF.

This clone was picked up a small number of times. The CDR3 extends 3 residues past the end of the read, so its final part is completed from the germline J gene. This sequence joins TRBV11-3 and TRBJ2-1, with 10 positions matching TRBD2. The CDR3 runs 15 residues. With V trimmed by 5 bases and J by 7 bases, 8 bases remained unmatched. The V gene's germline CDR1 is SGHNT and CDR2 YENEEA. Here the CDR3 reads CASSPPAGGRNEQFF. The sequenced CDR3 bases are TGTGCCAGCAGCCCCCCAGCGGGAGGGAGAAATGAG.

This clone was observed a handful of times. The read terminates 3 residues before the CDR3 end, so the remaining end is supplied by the germline J gene. The chain combines TRBV7-8 with TRBJ2-7, with D unresolved. The CDR3 length is 13 residues. Deletions cut 2 bases from V and 5 bases from J, with 10 bases between. Germline CDR1 SGHVS, CDR2 FQNEAQ. The CDR3 bases that were read are TGTGCCAGCAGCTTAACAGCTGATAACGAG. It yields the protein CASSLTADNE. In full, the CDR3 reads CASSLTADNEQYF.

This clone was seen at least ten times. The CDR3 extends 3 residues past the end of the read, so its final part is completed from the germline J gene. The rearrangement joins TRBV18 to TRBJ2-2, with no clear D. This CDR3 has 17 amino acids. V gave up 2 bases and J gave up 0 bases, with 13 bases separating them. The V gene's germline CDR1 is KGHSH and CDR2 LQKENI. The CDR3 is CASSPYQATTNTGELFF. The sequenced part of the CDR3 DNA is TGTGCCAGCTCACCATACCAGGCGACGACGAACACCGGGGAG.

This clone was counted at least ten times. The junction shows a germline mismatch at one end, possibly a read error. The CDR3 end is not reached by the read, which stops 3 residues before it; the germline J gene fills it in. This chain joins TRBV5-1 and TRBJ2-7; D uncertain. The CDR3 covers 14 residues. Germline values: CDR1 SGHRS, CDR2 YFSETQ. The CDR3 sequence: CASSLASRSYEQYF. The sequenced part of the CDR3 DNA is TGCGCTAGCAGCTTGGCCAGCAGGTCCTACGAG.

Points on this clone: The read finishes 3 residues shy of the CDR3 end, and the germline J gene is used to complete it. This chain connects TRBV18 to TRBJ2-1; 12 positions agree with TRBD2. The V segment lost 3 bases and the J segment 3 bases; nucleotides outside the gene matches: 3. Germline CDR1 and CDR2: KGHSH and LQKENI. The CDR3 runs 16 residues. CDR3 DNA (partial): TGTGCCAGCTCACCGGTGACTAGCGGGGGCTACAATGAG. This gives the protein CASSPVTSGGYNE. The full CDR3 protein reads CASSPVTSGGYNEQFF.

This clone showed up just a few times. The read comes to an end 3 residues before the CDR3 does, leaving the germline J gene to fill in the end. J is TRBJ2-1 and V is TRBV11-3; no clear D. The germline gives CDR1 SGHNT, CDR2 YENEEA. Trimming took 6 bases from V and 8 from J, leaving 14 bases between them. The CDR3 contains 13 residues. Incomplete CDR3 DNA: TGTGCCAGCAGTCAATCAAGCGCCCATGAG. This gives the protein CASSQSSAHE. The whole CDR3 region reads CASSQSSAHEQFF. The variable domain in full, completed from reference TRBV11-3 and TRBJ2-1, reads EAGVVQSPRYKIIEKKQPVAFWCNPISGHNTLYWYLQNLGQGPELLIRYENEEAVDDSQLPKDRFSAERLKGVDSTLKIQPAELGDSAVYLCASSQSSAHEQFFGPGTRLTVL.

Turning to this clone: From the germline J gene comes the end of the CDR3, since the read stops 3 residues before it. This chain connects TRBV6-2 or TRBV6-3 to TRBJ2-5; 11 bases align to TRBD2. Per the germline V gene, CDR1 is MNHEY and CDR2 is SVGEGT. J lost 3 bases, V lost 5 bases, and 11 bases had no gene match. This CDR3 contains 17 residues. CDR3 sequence reads: CASSSGPGLAEKETQYF. CDR3 bases read: TGTGCCAGCAGTAGTGGGCCGGGACTAGCGGAGAAAGAGACC.